The clone carrying this T cell receptor beta chain was observed a handful of times. Its antigen remains unknown. After 5'RACE with constant-segment primers, TCR alpha and TCR beta cDNA libraries carrying sample barcodes and UMIs were obtained. Each CDR3 protein is one row after TCRdb ran MiXCR on the 5' RACE reads. The sample lists about 110,000 distinct CDR3 sequences, over 15% occurring once. This sample was included in a study of T-cell memory formation after mild COVID-19. The study, taken as a whole, reports: CD4/CD8 balance characterized clones contracting day 15 to 85, and CD4+ skew characterized later expanders. Memory from before infection featured some responding clones, which suggests cross-reactive memory joined.

The sequenced sample was PBMCs or a T cell subset sorted from them (not recorded which). This receptor was taken from an adult woman who had mild COVID-19 (a few samples of this study predate the infection). Cell type and time point are not known.

The CDR3 spells CASAEGGLRETQYF. The DNA of the CDR3 is TGTGCCAGCGCCGAGGGGGGGTTGAGAGAGACCCAGTACTTC. The chain uses TRBV19 and TRBJ2-5, with D perhaps matching TRBD2 (7 bases). The germline V gene has CDR1 LNHDA and CDR2 SQIVND (reference sequence). V gave up 9 bases and J gave up 4 bases, with 18 bases separating them. The CDR3 length is 14 residues.